The subject of this entry is one TCR beta chain. The entry originates in a study of shared clonotypes between healthy human individuals. Between the trimmed V and J ends, which lost 3 bases and 5 bases, there was a span of 8 bases. CDR3 length: 13 residues. The germline gives CDR1 SGHTA, CDR2 FQGNSA. Healthy HIV-negative adults with no recent acute infections or vaccinations were recruited as donors. TCRdb's table, derived via immunoSEQ multiplex PCR, lists solely in-frame clones and lacks some. The table has more than 2,000,000 clones, over 90% seen once. This clonotype originated in a man between 18 and 35 years old in good health. Some clones in this sample may be carry-over from other donors' samples. Sequencing used naive CD4+ T cells from PBMCs. Subset reported: CD45RA+ positively selected. The rearrangement uses TRBV7-2 and TRBJ1-5; D might be TRBD1 (5 bases). The chain's CDR3 is CASSFLGDQPQHF. The DNA for the CDR3 is TGTGCCAGCAGCTTCTTGGGGGATCAGCCCCAGCATTTT.